This entry describes one TCR beta chain. The data are from a study of immune evolution from preneoplasia to lung adenocarcinoma. Assay used: immunoSEQ multiplex PCR; TCRdb lists only in-frame clones, some missing. The data show 6,000 to 6,500 clones, with around 78% seen just once and about 7.9% held by the top ten. The germline CDR1 and CDR2 sequences are SGHNT and YYREEE (reference sequence). The V gene lost 3 bases and the J gene lost 1 base, with 18 bases spanning the gap. The CDR3 sequence is 17 residues long. Premalignant or tumor cells were enriched by macro-dissection after pathologic assessment.

The rearrangement links TRBV5-4 to TRBJ2-3; tentatively, D is TRBD1 or TRBD2 (7 bases each). Sequencing was carried out using FFPE lung adenocarcinoma in situ tissue. The clonotype originates from a donor at least 70 years old with lung adenocarcinoma. CDR3 region: CASSYRRGGGGTDTQYF. The CDR3 coding sequence is TGTGCCAGCAGCTACAGGAGGGGAGGGGGCGGCACAGATACGCAGTATTTT.